The clone carrying this TCR beta chain was observed once. This specimen belongs to a study of blood T cell repertoires in COVID-19. For the study at large: Whether acute or convalescent, the COVID-19 samples came from the United States, Italy and Spain.

This CDR3 has 12 amino acids. J lost 6 bases, V lost 4 bases, and 2 bases had no gene match. Germline CDR1 SGHKS, CDR2 YYEKEE (reference sequence). The table came from immunoSEQ multiplex PCR; TCRdb's copy has only in-frame clones and leaves some out. The table shows about 120,000 clones, with 80% to 90% occurring only once. The J gene is TRBJ2-7, the V gene TRBV5-5; TRBD1 agrees at 9 bases. The clonotype was recovered from a woman aged 70 to 79 with acute or convalescent COVID-19. What was sequenced was peripheral blood. The CDR3 DNA follows: TGTGCCAGCAGCGGGACAGGGCTCGAGCAGTACTTC. Its protein product is CASSGTGLEQYF.